The present T cell receptor (beta chain) was sequenced within a study of blood T cell repertoires in COVID-19. For the study at large: The samples span acute and convalescent COVID-19 from the United States, Italy and Spain. T cells, B-cell-depleted T cells, or PBMCs supplied cDNA or gDNA.

Original methodology: Estimates of nucleated cell counts were drawn from the amplification of reference gene primers. TCRdb's table, derived via immunoSEQ multiplex PCR, lists solely in-frame clones and lacks some. That table gives V, J and clone size, and the DNA gave D and trimming. This repertoire shows about 55,000 clones, 80% to 90% found once; its top ten account for 3% to 4%. The ends were cut back, 3 bases at V and 1 base at J, with 13 bases in the middle. Germline V lookup: CDR1 SGHRS, CDR2 YFSETQ. There are 15 residues in the CDR3. Sample: peripheral blood. This clonotype was obtained from a man aged 40-55 years with COVID-19, enrolled during active disease. The chain links TRBV5-1 to TRBJ1-1, with a tentative D call TRBD1 (6 bases). The CDR3 loop reads CASSSMTGTNTEAFF. CDR3 in DNA: TGCGCCAGCAGCTCTATGACAGGAACGAACACTGAAGCTTTCTTT.